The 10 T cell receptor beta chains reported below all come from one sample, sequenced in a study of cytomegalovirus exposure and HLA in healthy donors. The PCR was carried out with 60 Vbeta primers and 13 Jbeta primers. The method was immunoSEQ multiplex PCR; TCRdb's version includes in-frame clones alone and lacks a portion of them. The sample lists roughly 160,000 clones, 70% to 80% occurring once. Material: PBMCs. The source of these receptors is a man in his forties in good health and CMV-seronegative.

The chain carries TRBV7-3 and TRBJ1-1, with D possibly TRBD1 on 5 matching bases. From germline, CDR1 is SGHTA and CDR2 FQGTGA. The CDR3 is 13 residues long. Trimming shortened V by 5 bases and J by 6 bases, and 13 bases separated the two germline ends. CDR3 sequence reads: CASSVTRVAEAFF. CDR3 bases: TGTGCCAGCAGCGTCACCAGGGTAGCTGAAGCTTTCTTT.

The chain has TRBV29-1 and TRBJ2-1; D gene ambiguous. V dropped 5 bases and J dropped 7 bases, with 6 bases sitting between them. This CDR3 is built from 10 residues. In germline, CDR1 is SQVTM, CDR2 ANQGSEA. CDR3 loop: CSVLRNEQFF. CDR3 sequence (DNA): TGCAGCGTTTTGAGGAATGAGCAGTTCTTC.

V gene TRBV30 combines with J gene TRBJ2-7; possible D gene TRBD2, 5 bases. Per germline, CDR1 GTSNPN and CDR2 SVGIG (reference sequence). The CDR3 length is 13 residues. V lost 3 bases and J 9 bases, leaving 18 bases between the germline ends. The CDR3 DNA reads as TGTGCCTGGAGCGCAGGACTTACCAACAGGCAGTACTTC. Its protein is CAWSAGLTNRQYF. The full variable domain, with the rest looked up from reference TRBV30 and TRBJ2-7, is SQTIHQWPATLVQPVGSPLSLECTVEGTSNPNLYWYRQAAGRGLQLLFYSVGIGQISSEVPQNLSASRPQDRQFILSSKKLLLSDSGFYLCAWSAGLTNRQYFGPGTRLTVT.

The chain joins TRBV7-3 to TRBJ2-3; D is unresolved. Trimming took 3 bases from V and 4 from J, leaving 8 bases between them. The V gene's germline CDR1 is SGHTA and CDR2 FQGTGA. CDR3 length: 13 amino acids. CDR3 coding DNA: TGTGCCAGCAGCTTTTCAGAGGCAGATACGCAGTATTTT. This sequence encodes CASSFSEADTQYF.

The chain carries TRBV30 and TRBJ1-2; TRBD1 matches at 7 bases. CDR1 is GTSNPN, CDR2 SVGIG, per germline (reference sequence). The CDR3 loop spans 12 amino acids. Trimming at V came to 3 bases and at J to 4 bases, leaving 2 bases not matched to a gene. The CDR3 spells CAWSGQAYGYTF. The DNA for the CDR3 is TGTGCCTGGAGCGGACAGGCCTATGGCTACACCTTC.

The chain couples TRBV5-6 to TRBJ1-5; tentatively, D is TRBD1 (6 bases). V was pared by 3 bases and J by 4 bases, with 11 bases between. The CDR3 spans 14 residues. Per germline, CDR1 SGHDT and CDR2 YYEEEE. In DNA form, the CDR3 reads TGTGCCAGCAGCTCCCGGACAGTAAATCAGCCCCAGCATTTT. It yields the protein CASSSRTVNQPQHF.

CDR3 region: CASSIQSYGYTF. Here the CDR3 DNA reads TGTGCCAGCAGCATCCAATCCTATGGCTACACCTTC. This sequence joins TRBV7-2 and TRBJ1-2; D is ambiguous. V was trimmed by 5 bases and J by 4 bases, leaving 8 bases between them. Germline loops: CDR1 SGHTA, CDR2 FQGNSA. The length of the CDR3 is 12 residues.

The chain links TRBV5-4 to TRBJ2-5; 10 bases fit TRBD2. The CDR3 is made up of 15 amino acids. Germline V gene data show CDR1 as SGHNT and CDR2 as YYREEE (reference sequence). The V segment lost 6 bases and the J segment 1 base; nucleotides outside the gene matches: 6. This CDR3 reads CASNYGLAVQETQYF. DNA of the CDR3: TGTGCCAGCAACTACGGACTAGCGGTCCAAGAGACCCAGTACTTC.

The chain's CDR3 is CASSSSGGDSSYNEQFF. The CDR3 DNA follows: TGTGCCAGCAGCTCAAGCGGGGGGGACAGCTCCTACAATGAGCAGTTCTTC. J is TRBJ2-1 and V is TRBV7-8, with 10 positions matching TRBD2. From germline, CDR1 is SGHVS and CDR2 FQNEAQ. This CDR3 has 17 amino acids. The ends lost 4 bases at V and 0 bases at J; junction bases unmatched: 6.

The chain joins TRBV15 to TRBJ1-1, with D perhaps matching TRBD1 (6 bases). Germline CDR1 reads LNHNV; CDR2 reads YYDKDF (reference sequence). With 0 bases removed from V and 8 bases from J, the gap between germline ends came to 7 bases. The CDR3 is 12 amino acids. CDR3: CATSRETGEAFF. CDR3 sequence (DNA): TGTGCCACCAGCAGAGAAACAGGGGAAGCTTTCTTT.